These 6 T cell receptor beta chains were sequenced from one sample in a study of blood T cell repertoires in COVID-19 (dated by TCRdb to 2018 to 2021). The library relied on the immunoSEQ multiplex PCR assay. TCRdb holds this immuneACCESS table with in-frame rearrangements only. Some clones are missing; in checked studies, unresolved V genes explain under half, and the rest has no known cause. This sample has over 150,000 clones in its table, and roughly 88% of those were observed once. The ten largest clonotypes hold 0.6% to 0.65% of the sample. The material sequenced was peripheral blood. These TCRs come from a man in his sixties with COVID-19, enrolled during active disease.

This chain uses TRBV3-1 (or the pseudogene TRBV3-2) with TRBJ2-2; tentatively, D is TRBD2 (6 bases). Germline-derived CDR1 and CDR2 are LGHDT and YNNKEL (reference sequence). V was clipped by 0 bases and J by 4 bases, with 6 bases between them. This CDR3 has 14 amino acids. CDR3 sequence: CASSQDGGTGELFF. CDR3 DNA sequence: TGTGCCAGCAGCCAAGACGGGGGCACCGGGGAGCTGTTTTTT.

The rearrangement uses TRBV5-1 and TRBJ1-1; tentative D call: TRBD1 (5 bases). V was shortened by 4 bases and J by 3 bases, with 10 bases between the two germline ends. Looked up from germline, CDR1 is SGHRS and CDR2 is YFSETQ. The CDR3 contains 13 residues. This CDR3 is CASSPLTDTEAFF. In DNA form, the CDR3 reads TGCGCCAGCAGCCCGCTGACAGACACTGAAGCTTTCTTT. Looking up the rest from reference TRBV5-1 and TRBJ1-1 gives the full variable domain: KAGVTQTPRYLIKTRGQQVTLSCSPISGHRSVSWYQQTPGQGLQFLFEYFSETQRNKGNFPGRFSGRQFSNSRSEMNVSTLELGDSALYLCASSPLTDTEAFFGQGTRLTVV.

This sequence joins TRBV5-5 and TRBJ2-7; no definite D call. The length of the CDR3 is 11 residues. Germline V gene data show CDR1 as SGHKS and CDR2 as YYEKEE (reference sequence). Trimming took off 2 bases at V and 3 bases at J, with 3 bases between the two ends. The DNA of the CDR3 is TGTGCCAGCAGCTTTATCTACGAGCAGTACTTC. Its translation is CASSFIYEQYF.

The chain couples TRBV28 to TRBJ1-5; D gene unclear. Germline V gene sequence: CDR1 MDHEN, CDR2 SYDVKM. V was clipped by 8 bases and J by 3 bases, with 20 bases between them. The CDR3 has 16 amino acids. CDR3 sequence: CASGLAGRANNQPQHF. The CDR3 DNA follows: TGTGCCAGCGGACTAGCGGGGAGGGCAAACAATCAGCCCCAGCATTTT.

This chain joins TRBV6-5 and TRBJ2-3, with D unclear. V lost 2 bases to trimming and J lost 6 bases, with 6 bases between them. CDR3 length: 12 amino acids. Germline V gene lookup returns CDR1 MNHEY and CDR2 SVGAGI. CDR3 bases: TGTGCCAGCAGTTACGTCGGGGATACGCAGTATTTT. Protein: CASSYVGDTQYF.

The V and J genes are TRBV3-1 (or the pseudogene TRBV3-2) and TRBJ2-7; TRBD1 matches 9 bases. Germline V lookup: CDR1 LGHDT, CDR2 YNNKEL (reference sequence). The CDR3 is 15 residues long. The trim removed 7 bases at V and 6 bases at J, leaving 13 bases unmatched. The CDR3 DNA sequence: TGTGCCAGCACCCCGGGACAGGGAGTTTTTGCCGAGCAGTACTTC. This translates into CASTPGQGVFAEQYF.